Sequencing of this T cell receptor (beta chain) was carried out in a study of CD8 T cells in ankylosing spondylitis. Study-wide results and caveats: Characteristic, it appeared, of ankylosing spondylitis blood was a TCR beta motif of eight or nine highly homologous variants.

Note on this clonotype: Its antigen is unidentified.

TCRdb re-analysed the 5' RACE reads in MiXCR, keeping a single row per CDR3 protein. The sample has roughly 440,000 distinct CDR3 sequences; approximately 17% are singletons. This TCR came from a male donor with ankylosing spondylitis. The sample comprised blood, either unsorted or a sorted T cell fraction (not recorded which).

DNA for the CDR3: TGTGCCAGCAGTTATCAGAAGAACACTGAAGCTTTCTTT. Translated, it gives CASSYQKNTEAFF. V is TRBV7-3 and J is TRBJ1-1, with D hard to call. V lost 6 bases and J lost 1, with 9 bases in between. CDR3 size: 13 residues. Per germline, CDR1 SGHTA and CDR2 FQGTGA.